This T cell receptor (beta chain) was observed in a study of regulatory T cells in long-lasting Graves disease. Overall study findings and caveats: Patients whose Graves' disease persisted exhibited lower TCR diversity than those newly diagnosed.

The time point: newly diagnosed GD, antithyroid drugs for less than 3 months. Preparation of the TCR library used RNA extracted from PBMCs. An endocrinology department located in Xi'an, China, was where the patients came from. Construction of the TCR beta libraries employed iRepertoire HTBI primers in conjunction with Arm-PCR of CDR3 regions. MiXCR, applied by TCRdb to the multiplex PCR reads, yields one record per CDR3 protein. The data show about 460,000 distinct CDR3 sequences, 14% seen once. The CDR3 length is 15 residues. The germline V gene has CDR1 SNHLY and CDR2 FYNNEI. V was pared by 7 bases and J by 0 bases, with 13 bases between. This clonotype occurred many times. Its antigen remains unknown. These data were likewise used in another study, on T cells in Graves' hyperthyroidism and ophthalmopathy. That work contributes: A set of HTBI primers served as the primers for a first-round RT-PCR of the TCR CDR3.

J is TRBJ2-4 and V is TRBV2, with a weak D call TRBD2 (5 bases). Sequencing used peripheral blood mononuclear cells (PBMCs), obtained at new diagnosis, from a patient treated with antithyroid drugs. The origin of this receptor is a woman aged 50 to 60 with Graves disease. Written as DNA, the CDR3 is TGTGCCAGCATAGAGGGTAATCTAGCCAAAAACATTCAGTACTTC. Residues: CASIEGNLAKNIQYF.